Shown below are 5 T cell receptor beta chains from a single sample sequenced in a study of blood T cell repertoires in COVID-19. Repertoires were generated with immunoSEQ multiplex PCR, while TCRdb's copy carries only in-frame clones and drops some. The repertoire holds some 320,000 clones, with 90% as singletons. Sequencing used PBMCs or T cells enriched from blood (not recorded which). These receptors were obtained from a man in his 60s who had recovered from COVID-19.

This chain uses TRBV12-3 or TRBV12-4 with TRBJ1-5; D is ambiguous. The germline V and J ends were trimmed by 5 bases and 4 bases, with 9 bases remaining between them. The CDR3 is 13 residues long. As DNA, the CDR3 is TGTGCCAGCAGTCCGACACGGAATCAGCCCCAGCATTTT. Residues: CASSPTRNQPQHF.

The chain recombines TRBV5-6 with TRBJ2-7; 13 bases align to TRBD2. Per the germline V gene, CDR1 is SGHDT and CDR2 is YYEEEE. Losses at the gene ends were 0 bases for V and 0 bases for J; bases not matched to a gene: 9. This CDR3 region has 19 residues. The CDR3 spells CASSLVADWTSGSSYEQYF. The CDR3 DNA follows: TGTGCCAGCAGCTTGGTCGCGGACTGGACTAGCGGGAGCTCCTACGAGCAGTACTTC.

The chain employs TRBV6-5 and TRBJ1-2; 9 nucleotides align to TRBD1. V gave up 8 bases and J gave up 6 bases; unmatched junction bases: 7. CDR1 and CDR2 from the germline V gene are MNHEY and SVGAGI. CDR3 size: 13 residues. CDR3 in DNA: TGTGCCAGCCAGGGACAGGGAGTCCATGGCTACACCTTC. Translating it yields CASQGQGVHGYTF.

This clone appeared a single time. CDR3 amino acids: CASSKEQGIYNEQFF. As DNA, the CDR3 is TGTGCCAGCAGCAAGGAACAGGGTATCTACAATGAGCAGTTCTTC. The chain combines TRBV7-9 with TRBJ2-1, with a weak D call TRBD1 (6 bases). Germline CDR1 is SEHNR and CDR2 is FQNEAQ (reference sequence). Trimming stripped 5 bases from V and 3 bases from J, with 14 bases between. The CDR3 runs 15 residues.

This rearrangement joins TRBV3-1 (or the pseudogene TRBV3-2) to TRBJ1-2, with D possibly matching TRBD1 (5 bases). In germline, CDR1 is LGHDT, CDR2 YNNKEL (reference sequence). The CDR3 is made up of 12 amino acids. The germline V and J ends were trimmed by 5 bases and 7 bases, with 11 bases remaining between them. CDR3 nucleotides: TGTGCCAGCAGCTCGACCGGGGGTGGCTACACCTTC. This translates into CASSSTGGGYTF.